This T cell receptor (beta chain) emerged from a study of cytomegalovirus exposure and HLA in healthy donors. The PCR used 60 Vbeta and 13 Jbeta primers. The method was immunoSEQ multiplex PCR; TCRdb's version includes in-frame clones alone and lacks a portion of them. The sample has about 190,000 clones; about 84% are singletons. Germline values: CDR1 SGHDN, CDR2 FVKESK. The CDR3 covers 13 residues. Trimming shortened V by 6 bases and J by 4 bases, and 9 bases separated the two germline ends. V is TRBV14 and J is TRBJ2-2, with TRBD1 as a possible D gene (5 bases). The source of this sequence is a woman aged 25-40 years in good health and CMV-seropositive. Input material: PBMCs. The CDR3 loop reads CASRQTGTGELFF. CDR3 in DNA: TGTGCCAGCAGGCAAACAGGCACCGGGGAGCTGTTTTTT.